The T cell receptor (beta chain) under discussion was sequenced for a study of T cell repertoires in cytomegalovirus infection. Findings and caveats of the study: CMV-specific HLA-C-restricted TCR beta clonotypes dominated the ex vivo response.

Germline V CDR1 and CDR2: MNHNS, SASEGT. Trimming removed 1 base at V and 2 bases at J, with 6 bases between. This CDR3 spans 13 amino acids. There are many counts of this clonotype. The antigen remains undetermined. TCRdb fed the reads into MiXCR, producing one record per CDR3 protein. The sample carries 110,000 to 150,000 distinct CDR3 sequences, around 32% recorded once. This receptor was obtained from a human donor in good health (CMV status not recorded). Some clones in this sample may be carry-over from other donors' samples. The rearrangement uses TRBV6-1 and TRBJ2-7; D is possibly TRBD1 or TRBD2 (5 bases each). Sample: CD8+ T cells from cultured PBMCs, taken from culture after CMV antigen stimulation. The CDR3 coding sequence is TGTGCCAGCAGTGAAGGGGGGACCTACGAGCAGTACTTC. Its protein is CASSEGGTYEQYF.